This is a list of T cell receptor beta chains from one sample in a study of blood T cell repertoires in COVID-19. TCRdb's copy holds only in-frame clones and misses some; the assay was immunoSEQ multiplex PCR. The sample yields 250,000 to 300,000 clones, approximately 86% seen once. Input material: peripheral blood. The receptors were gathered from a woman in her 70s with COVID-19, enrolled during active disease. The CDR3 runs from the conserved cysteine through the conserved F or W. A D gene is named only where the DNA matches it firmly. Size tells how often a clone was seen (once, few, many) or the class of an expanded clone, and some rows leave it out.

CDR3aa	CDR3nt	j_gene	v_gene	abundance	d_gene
CASSPGQGRNQPQHF	TGTGCCAGCAGCCCTGGGCAGGGGCGCAATCAGCCCCAGCATTTT	TRBJ1-5	TRBV9	NA	NA
CATSDADRGPYEQYF	TGTGCCACCAGTGATGCGGACAGGGGACCCTACGAGCAGTACTTC	TRBJ2-7	TRBV24-1	NA	TRBD1
CASRGRGQETQYF	TGTGCCAGCAGGGGCCGGGGGCAAGAGACCCAGTACTTC	TRBJ2-5	TRBV2	NA	NA
CASSPTLKQYF	TGTGCCAGCAGCCCTACTCTCAAGCAGTACTTC	TRBJ2-7	TRBV3-1/TRBV3-2	NA	NA
CASSVDIGGQPQHF	TGTGCCAGCAGCGTAGACATCGGAGGTCAGCCCCAGCATTTT	TRBJ1-5	TRBV9	NA	NA
CASSPGAGAEAFF	TGTGCCAGCTCTCCCGGTGCGGGGGCGGAAGCTTTCTTT	TRBJ1-1	TRBV18	once	NA
CAWSVLETVNSPLHF	TGTGCCTGGAGTGTACTGGAGACAGTTAATTCACCCCTCCACTTT	TRBJ1-6	TRBV30	NA	NA
CSVEPQGDRDYGYTF	TGCAGCGTTGAACCCCAGGGAGACAGGGATTATGGCTACACCTTC	TRBJ1-2	TRBV29-1	once	TRBD1
CASSLLATEAFF	TGTGCCAGCAGCTTACTGGCCACTGAAGCTTTCTTT	TRBJ1-1	TRBV7-9	NA	NA
CASSERETGYEQYF	TGTGCCAGCAGTGAGCGGGAGACGGGCTACGAGCAGTACTTC	TRBJ2-7	TRBV2	NA	TRBD2
CASSPPSDRGPRTEAFF	TGTGCCAGCTCACCGCCTTCGGACAGGGGGCCGAGGACTGAAGCTTTCTTT	TRBJ1-1	TRBV18	NA	TRBD1
CASSLGTGAYEQYF	TGTGCCAGCAGTCTGGGGACAGGGGCCTACGAGCAGTACTTC	TRBJ2-7	TRBV27	NA	TRBD1
CASRGGSYYGYTF	TGTGCCAGCAGGGGGGGAAGCTACTATGGCTACACCTTC	TRBJ1-2	TRBV27	NA	NA
CASSLDLRAEQYF	TGTGCCAGCAGCTTAGACCTCAGGGCCGAGCAGTACTTC	TRBJ2-7	TRBV5-6	few	NA
CASSPLTGLPGNTIYF	TGTGCCAGCAGCCCCCTGACAGGCCTCCCTGGAAACACCATATATTTT	TRBJ1-3	TRBV9	few	NA
CASSQRDIDGYTF	TGCGCCAGCAGCCAACGGGACATAGATGGCTACACCTTC	TRBJ1-2	TRBV4-1	NA	NA
CASSLAGGAGETQYF	TGTGCCAGCAGTTTAGCTGGGGGCGCAGGGGAGACCCAGTACTTC	TRBJ2-5	TRBV27	NA	NA
CASSLTGRYSPLHF	TGTGCCAGCAGTCTTACAGGGCGTTATTCACCCCTCCACTTT	TRBJ1-6	TRBV27	NA	NA
CASMPDGVGANVLTF	TGTGCCAGCATGCCGGATGGAGTCGGGGCCAACGTCCTGACTTTC	TRBJ2-6	TRBV27	NA	NA
CSASRQASPLNTEAFF	TGCAGTGCTAGTCGACAGGCTTCCCCCTTGAACACTGAAGCTTTCTTT	TRBJ1-1	TRBV20-1	NA	NA
CASSPGQFIGNQPQHF	TGTGCCAGCAGCCCAGGGCAGTTTATTGGCAATCAGCCCCAGCATTTT	TRBJ1-5	TRBV5-8	NA	NA
CASGLGGNTEAFF	TGTGCCAGCGGGTTAGGAGGGAACACTGAAGCTTTCTTT	TRBJ1-1	TRBV7-3	NA	NA
CASSDSPGQGRFSIQPQHF	TGTGCCAGCAGTGATTCCCCTGGACAGGGGAGGTTTAGTATTCAGCCCCAGCATTTT	TRBJ1-5	TRBV6-1	once	TRBD1
CASSVGGRGPTGELFF	TGTGCCAGCAGCGTAGGAGGGCGGGGCCCCACCGGGGAGCTGTTTTTT	TRBJ2-2	TRBV9	NA	NA
CASSLVAGVRNEQFF	TGCGCCAGCAGCTTGGTAGCGGGGGTCCGCAATGAGCAGTTCTTC	TRBJ2-1	TRBV5-1	NA	TRBD2
CASSPRQGSGELFF	TGTGCCAGCAGCCCGAGACAGGGGTCCGGGGAGCTGTTTTTT	TRBJ2-2	TRBV7-3	NA	TRBD1
CASSPDDRDGTDTQYF	TGTGCCAGCAGTCCAGATGACAGGGATGGCACAGATACGCAGTATTTT	TRBJ2-3	TRBV28	NA	TRBD1
CASSVRVMNTEAFF	TGTGCCAGCAGCGTCAGGGTGATGAACACTGAAGCTTTCTTT	TRBJ1-1	TRBV11-2	once	NA
CATPRGYSYEQYF	TGTGCCACCCCCCGGGGTTACTCCTACGAGCAGTACTTC	TRBJ2-7	TRBV18	NA	NA
CASSQSERQGGGQPQHF	TGCGCCAGCAGTCAATCTGAGCGACAGGGGGGGGGACAGCCCCAGCATTTT	TRBJ1-5	TRBV23-1	NA	TRBD1
CASSILTGGWTEAFF	TGTGCCAGTAGTATCCTGACAGGGGGTTGGACTGAAGCTTTCTTT	TRBJ1-1	TRBV19	NA	TRBD1
CASSYSPGVVETQYF	TGTGCCAGCAGTTACTCCCCAGGGGTGGTAGAGACCCAGTACTTC	TRBJ2-5	TRBV6-5	few	NA
CASSKGSGLRGNTEAFF	TGTGCCAGCAGCAAAGGTTCTGGTCTTCGGGGGAACACTGAAGCTTTCTTT	TRBJ1-1	TRBV21-1	once	NA
CASSSTGTGSLRSGNTIYF	TGTGCCAGCAGTTCAACCGGGACAGGGTCCTTACGGTCTGGAAACACCATATATTTT	TRBJ1-3	TRBV27	NA	TRBD1
CASSKETTRGGNQPQHF	TGTGCCAGCAGCAAAGAGACGACCCGGGGTGGCAATCAGCCCCAGCATTTT	TRBJ1-5	TRBV21-1	few	NA
CASSESSRNYGYTF	TGTGCCAGTAGTGAATCTAGCAGGAACTATGGCTACACCTTC	TRBJ1-2	TRBV19	NA	NA
CASSERYNSPLHF	TGTGCCAGCAGTGAGCGTTATAATTCACCCCTCCACTTT	TRBJ1-6	TRBV6-4	NA	NA
CASSWDRYNEQFF	TGTGCCAGCAGTTGGGACAGGTACAATGAGCAGTTCTTC	TRBJ2-1	TRBV12-3/TRBV12-4	NA	TRBD1
CASSSGQLNQPQHF	TGTGCCAGCAGCTCGGGACAGCTTAATCAGCCCCAGCATTTT	TRBJ1-5	TRBV5-8	NA	TRBD1
CASSPPGSPSYNEQFF	TGTGCCAGCTCACCACCAGGGAGTCCCTCCTACAATGAGCAGTTCTTC	TRBJ2-1	TRBV18	NA	NA
CAWRSQGGTEAFF	TGTGCCTGGAGGTCGCAGGGGGGCACTGAAGCTTTCTTT	TRBJ1-1	TRBV30	NA	TRBD1
CASSLALAGGQYEQFF	TGCGCCAGCAGCTTGGCGCTAGCGGGGGGCCAGTATGAGCAGTTCTTC	TRBJ2-1	TRBV5-1	NA	TRBD2
CASSPFEGGLRQELFF	TGTGCCAGCTCCCCATTCGAGGGGGGGCTACGACAAGAGCTGTTTTTT	TRBJ2-2	TRBV3-1/TRBV3-2	NA	NA
CASSLRTASNQPQHF	TGTGCCAGCAGTTTAAGGACAGCTAGCAATCAGCCCCAGCATTTT	TRBJ1-5	TRBV28	NA	NA
CASSQGNRKSNYGYTF	TGCGCCAGCAGCCAGGGCAACAGGAAATCTAACTATGGCTACACCTTC	TRBJ1-2	TRBV4-1	once	NA
CASSGRGQGAGETQYF	TGCGCCAGCAGCGGGCGGGGCCAGGGGGCTGGGGAGACCCAGTACTTC	TRBJ2-5	TRBV4-1	few	TRBD1
CSVGGGMDTQYF	TGCAGCGTTGGTGGGGGGATGGATACGCAGTATTTT	TRBJ2-3	TRBV29-1	NA	NA
CASSGRGYGYTF	TGTGCCAGCAGTGGCAGGGGCTATGGCTACACCTTC	TRBJ1-2	TRBV2	once	NA
CASSARTSGGLDEQFF	TGTGCCAGCAGCGCCCGGACTAGCGGGGGGTTGGATGAGCAGTTCTTC	TRBJ2-1	TRBV7-7	NA	TRBD2
CASSLAILAGVYNEQFF	TGTGCCAGCAGCTTAGCCATCCTAGCGGGAGTCTACAATGAGCAGTTCTTC	TRBJ2-1	TRBV7-8	few	TRBD2
CASSYVGTVNTEAFF	TGTGCCAGCAGTTACGTCGGGACAGTGAACACTGAAGCTTTCTTT	TRBJ1-1	TRBV6-5	NA	TRBD1